A selection of T cell receptor beta chains follows, all from one sample in a study of blood T cell repertoires in COVID-19. The method was immunoSEQ multiplex PCR; TCRdb's version includes in-frame clones alone and lacks a portion of them. This sample has some 490,000 clones, with less than 90% found just once. Sequencing was done on a sample of PBMCs or T cells enriched from blood (not recorded which). These receptors all come from a woman in her sixties or seventies who had recovered from COVID-19. Each CDR3 is given with its conserved first and last residue. D genes are given only for firm matches. Rows give clone size only sometimes, using once, few, many, or a class for an expanded clone.

D	V	J	length	size	DNA	CDR3
.	TRBV14	TRBJ2-1	17	.	TGTGCCAGCAGCCAAGGGCAGGGTAGAGCCTCCTACAATGAGCAGTTCTTC	CASSQGQGRASYNEQFF
.	TRBV24-1	TRBJ1-1	13	.	TGTGCCACCAGGAACAGGGCGGACACTGAAGCTTTCTTT	CATRNRADTEAFF
.	TRBV6-5	TRBJ1-2	14	.	TGTGCCAGCACCTCTGGGGCGGCTAACTATGGCTACACCTTC	CASTSGAANYGYTF
TRBD1	TRBV5-4	TRBJ1-2	14	.	TGTGCCAGCAGCTTGGTTGGGGACAGGGAAGGCTACACCTTC	CASSLVGDREGYTF
TRBD2	TRBV12-5	TRBJ2-2	16	.	TGTGCTAGTGGTCCAAGACTAGCGGGGGTATCCGGGGAGCTGTTTTTT	CASGPRLAGVSGELFF
.	TRBV3-1/TRBV3-2	TRBJ1-3	12	.	TGTGCCAGCAGCCAAATAGGAAACACCATATATTTT	CASSQIGNTIYF
TRBD1	TRBV30	TRBJ1-5	15	.	TGTGCCTGGAGTGTTGGGGACAGTAGAAATCAGCCCCAGCATTTT	CAWSVGDSRNQPQHF
TRBD1	TRBV5-1	TRBJ1-1	15	once	TGCGCCAGCAGCTCGTCGACAGGGCTCAACACTGAAGCTTTCTTT	CASSSSTGLNTEAFF
.	TRBV9	TRBJ2-2	12	.	TGTGCCAGCACGCCCAATCAGGGGGAGCTGTTTTTT	CASTPNQGELFF
.	TRBV4-2	TRBJ2-3	16	once	TGTGCCAGCAGCCCGCAAGGCAGGGGAGTAGAAGATACGCAGTATTTT	CASSPQGRGVEDTQYF
TRBD2	TRBV10-3	TRBJ2-3	14	.	TGTGCCATCAGGCCAGCGGGGGGGACTAGCGGGCAGTATTTT	CAIRPAGGTSGQYF
.	TRBV7-6	TRBJ2-2	17	.	TGTGCCAGCACCATTGTTCGGGGAGACGCGAACACCGGGGAGCTGTTTTTT	CASTIVRGDANTGELFF
.	TRBV4-2	TRBJ2-3	17	.	TGTGCCAGCAGCCAAGATTGGTCACAGGGAGAGGGAGATACGCAGTATTTT	CASSQDWSQGEGDTQYF
.	TRBV7-7	TRBJ1-5	17	.	TGTGCCAGCAGCTTACTACCGGAGGCTAGTCGCAATCAGCCCCAGCATTTT	CASSLLPEASRNQPQHF
TRBD1	TRBV4-1	TRBJ1-4	17	.	TGCGCCAGCAGCCAAGATAGTCAGGGGGCGGCTAATGAAAAACTGTTTTTT	CASSQDSQGAANEKLFF
.	TRBV11-2	TRBJ1-3	17	.	TGTGCCAGCAGCTTAAGAAGTGGGACTAGCTCTGGAAACACCATATATTTT	CASSLRSGTSSGNTIYF
TRBD1	TRBV9	TRBJ1-2	15	.	TGTGCCAGCAGCCCTCTTACCGGGACAGGGTTTGGCTACACCTTC	CASSPLTGTGFGYTF
TRBD2	TRBV10-3	TRBJ2-7	13	.	TGTGCCACCTGGACTAGCGAAAGGCGAGAGCAGTACTTC	CATWTSERREQYF
.	TRBV7-8	TRBJ1-6	17	.	TGTGCCAGCAGCTTAACGGCTGGACAGCGAGATAATTCACCCCTCCACTTT	CASSLTAGQRDNSPLHF
TRBD1	TRBV7-9	TRBJ1-1	15	.	TGTGCCAGCAGCCAGCGGGGACAGGCCAACACTGAAGCTTTCTTT	CASSQRGQANTEAFF
TRBD2	TRBV24-1	TRBJ2-1	12	.	TGTGCCACCAGTGATGGGGCGGGGGGACAGTTCTTC	CATSDGAGGQFF
TRBD1	TRBV12-5	TRBJ1-1	17	.	TGTGCTAGTGGCCCTACCGACGCGACAGGGCGGAACACTGAAGCTTTCTTT	CASGPTDATGRNTEAFF
.	TRBV12-3/TRBV12-4	TRBJ2-7	13	once	TGTGCCAGCAGTTTAGCGGGGAGGTACGAGCAGTACTTC	CASSLAGRYEQYF
TRBD1	TRBV7-9	TRBJ2-7	15	.	TGTGCCAGCAGACACACCGGGACAGGAGGGTACGAGCAGTACTTC	CASRHTGTGGYEQYF
.	TRBV7-2	TRBJ1-2	13	.	TGTGCCAGCAGCTTGGAACGAGGGTATGGCTACACCTTC	CASSLERGYGYTF
TRBD2	TRBV7-9	TRBJ2-1	10	.	TGTGCCAGTCGGCCGGGAGGCGGGTTCTTC	CASRPGGGFF
TRBD2	TRBV5-5	TRBJ2-1	14	.	TGTGCCAGCAGCTTGGTTGCGAGCGGGGGGGCAATATTCTTC	CASSLVASGGAIFF
.	TRBV24-1	TRBJ2-7	13	once	TGTGCCACCAGTGACCCCGTCTCCTACGAGCAGTACTTC	CATSDPVSYEQYF
TRBD1	TRBV18	TRBJ2-7	14	few	TGTGCCAGCTCAGCCGGACAGGGGCCCTACGAGCAGTACTTC	CASSAGQGPYEQYF
.	TRBV2	TRBJ2-5	13	.	TGTGCCAGCCGAGGCAGTCCTCAAGAGACCCAGTACTTC	CASRGSPQETQYF
.	TRBV5-6	TRBJ2-5	15	.	TGTGCCAGCAGCTTGGTCCTAGCAGGCCAAGAGACCCAGTACTTC	CASSLVLAGQETQYF
TRBD2	TRBV2	TRBJ2-2	15	once	TGTGCCAGTGGTACTAGCGGGGGAGTCGCCGGGGAGCTGTTTTTT	CASGTSGGVAGELFF
TRBD1	TRBV11-2	TRBJ1-6	15	.	TGTGCCAGCAGCACCCGGGACAGGGGCTATCTCACCCTCCACTTT	CASSTRDRGYLTLHF
TRBD2	TRBV5-4	TRBJ2-5	17	.	TGTGCCAGCAGCCCCCGACGGACTAGCGGGGAGGGAGAGACCCAGTACTTC	CASSPRRTSGEGETQYF
.	TRBV5-4	TRBJ2-4	13	.	TGTGCCAGCAGCTTGCGAGGGGGGGACATTCAGTACTTC	CASSLRGGDIQYF
TRBD2	TRBV11-2	TRBJ2-1	17	.	TGTGCCAGCAGCTTAGATCTAAGGGCTAGCGGCGGGAATGAGCAGTTCTTC	CASSLDLRASGGNEQFF
TRBD1	TRBV3-1/TRBV3-2	TRBJ2-4	13	.	TGTGCCAGCAGCCGGGACAGGGGAAACATTCAGTACTTC	CASSRDRGNIQYF
TRBD1	TRBV19	TRBJ1-5	15	once	TGTGCCAGTAGTCCAGGGGGTCATAGCAATCAGCCCCAGCATTTT	CASSPGGHSNQPQHF
.	TRBV5-1	TRBJ1-2	13	.	TGCGCCAGCAGCTTGGCTGTAGCTTATGGCTACACCTTC	CASSLAVAYGYTF
.	TRBV4-2	TRBJ1-5	14	few	TGTGCCAGCAGCCAAGGACGGGACAATCAGCCCCAGCATTTT	CASSQGRDNQPQHF
TRBD1	TRBV30	TRBJ2-4	15	.	TGTGCCTGGGATTACGGGACAGGGGCCAAAAACATTCAGTACTTC	CAWDYGTGAKNIQYF
.	TRBV10-3	TRBJ2-2	13	once	TGTGCCATCAAGGTGGGGGGCACCGGGGAGCTGTTTTTT	CAIKVGGTGELFF
.	TRBV7-9	TRBJ2-7	14	.	TGTGCCAGCAGCTTAGGGTCGGGGGCCTACGAGCAGTACTTC	CASSLGSGAYEQYF
.	TRBV9	TRBJ1-3	14	.	TGTGCCAGCACCCGGTCAGGGGCTGGAAACACCATATATTTT	CASTRSGAGNTIYF
TRBD1	TRBV9	TRBJ1-1	14	.	TGTGCCAGCAGCGTAGTGGGGACAGCCTCTGAAGCTTTCTTT	CASSVVGTASEAFF
TRBD1	TRBV7-2	TRBJ2-5	16	.	TGTGCCAGCAGCTTATTTCGGGACAGGAGACAAGAGACCCAGTACTTC	CASSLFRDRRQETQYF
.	TRBV11-3	TRBJ1-1	14	.	TGTGCCAGCAGGCTTACGGGGTTGAACACTGAAGCTTTCTTT	CASRLTGLNTEAFF